These T cell receptor beta chains were read from a single sample in a study of cytomegalovirus exposure and HLA in healthy donors. Repertoires were generated with immunoSEQ multiplex PCR, while TCRdb's copy carries only in-frame clones and drops some. The repertoire holds 95,000 to 150,000 clones, with over 85% as singletons. Input material: PBMCs. These receptors all stem from a woman younger than 35 in good health and CMV-seronegative. Each CDR3 is given without its conserved first and last residue. D genes are given only for firm matches.

TRBV4-3	TRBD2	16	ASSPGTSGISSYNEQF
TRBV9	.	11	ASSRQSTDTQY
TRBV7-9	TRBD2	15	ASSLALKREGLDTQY
TRBV25-1	TRBD2	12	AGSAGGYTGELF
TRBV6-1	TRBD2	14	ASSGNPGGVYNEQF
TRBV27	.	12	ASSLGLGSAEAF
TRBV7-8	.	12	ASRQAGVSTEAF
TRBV5-8	TRBD1	14	ASSLGRDRVNSPLH
TRBV30	.	10	AWSRRDQPQH
TRBV7-6	.	14	ASSLGSGLITGELF
TRBV28	.	12	ASSSPRDAYEQY
TRBV11-2	TRBD1	16	ASSYNPDRDPNTGELF
TRBV15	.	12	VTSREGGPYEQY
TRBV19	TRBD2	19	ASSIGKVWTSGTRKQETQY
TRBV19	TRBD2	17	ASSKAGGDLAGVGYEQY
TRBV5-1	TRBD1	16	ASSEPRTGTGYNSPLH
TRBV5-6	.	15	ASSVSATGGASRTQY
TRBV29-1	.	11	SVVAGVNYGYT
TRBV21-1	.	11	ASTPREGVAQY
TRBV7-6	TRBD1	12	ASSLLGTGETQY
TRBV5-6	.	12	ASSFGVLSYEQY
TRBV30	TRBD2	12	AWSHGGGSYEQY
TRBV4-2	.	14	ASSQEVTGVTDTQY
TRBV4-3	TRBD1	16	ASSPKPGQGSSSYEQY
TRBV28	TRBD1	11	AVTGIDNQPQH
TRBV27	.	10	ASSLGGQPQH
TRBV7-9	TRBD1	14	ASSLRVGQGRETQY
TRBV10-2	.	11	ASSENFLLEQY
TRBV28	TRBD1	11	ASSPGQDYEQY
TRBV7-9	TRBD2	13	ASSPTSGGTYEQY
TRBV27	TRBD2	15	ASSLSSGGSYTDTQY
TRBV20-1	.	9	SAWGVEGAF
TRBV27	.	14	ASSPSRGTTPGEQY
TRBV19	.	11	ASSPDNSYEQY
TRBV27	.	13	ASSLSGASNQPQH
TRBV28	.	14	ASRGTTGLIGNTIY